In this sample, the clone carrying this T cell receptor (beta chain) turned up many times. No antigen is known for it. CDR1 ENHRY and CDR2 SYGVKD come from the germline V gene. Trimming shortened V by 0 bases and J by 8 bases, and 17 bases separated the two germline ends. This CDR3 has 16 residues. Researchers took RNA transcripts and amplified the TCR beta CDR3 regions from them. HTBI primers were employed in a first-round RT-PCR of the TCR CDR3. TCRdb ran MiXCR on the multiplex PCR reads and lists one entry per CDR3 protein. This sample has fewer than 650,000 distinct CDR3 sequences, with around 43% found just once. The sample is drawn from a study of T cells in Graves' hyperthyroidism and ophthalmopathy. The study excluded patients with uncontrolled infection, other autoimmune disease, pregnancy or lactation. Clinical symptoms, serum thyroxine and TRAb, thyroid ultrasound and orbital computed tomography were used for the diagnoses.

Overall study findings and caveats: Among thyroid clonotypes expanded above 0.001, most also appeared in blood. Progression to ophthalmopathy was predicted a median of 6.5 months early.

This TCR was sampled from an adult woman with Graves' disease, either hyperthyroidism or ophthalmopathy (not recorded which). V gene TRBV10-3 combines with J gene TRBJ1-5; no definite D call. Sample: peripheral blood or thyroid tissue (not recorded which). The CDR3 bases are TGTGCCATCAGTGAGTCGGATGGGAGGACTGAGAAGCCCCAGCATTTT. It encodes CAISESDGRTEKPQHF.